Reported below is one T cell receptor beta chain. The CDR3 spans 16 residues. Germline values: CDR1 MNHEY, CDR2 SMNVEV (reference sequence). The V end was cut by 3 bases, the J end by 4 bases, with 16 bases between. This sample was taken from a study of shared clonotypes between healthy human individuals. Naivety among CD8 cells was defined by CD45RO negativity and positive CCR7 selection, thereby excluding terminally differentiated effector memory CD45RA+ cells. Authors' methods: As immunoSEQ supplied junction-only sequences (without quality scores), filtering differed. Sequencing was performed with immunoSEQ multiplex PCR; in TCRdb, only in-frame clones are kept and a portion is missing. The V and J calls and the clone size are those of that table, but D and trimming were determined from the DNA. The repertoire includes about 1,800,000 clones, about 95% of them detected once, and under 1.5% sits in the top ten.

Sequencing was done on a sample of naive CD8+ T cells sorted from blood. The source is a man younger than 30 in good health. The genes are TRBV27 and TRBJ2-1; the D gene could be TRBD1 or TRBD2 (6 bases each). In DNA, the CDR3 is TGTGCCAGCAGTTTTTCACTGGAGGGGGAGTACAATGAGCAGTTCTTC. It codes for CASSFSLEGEYNEQFF.